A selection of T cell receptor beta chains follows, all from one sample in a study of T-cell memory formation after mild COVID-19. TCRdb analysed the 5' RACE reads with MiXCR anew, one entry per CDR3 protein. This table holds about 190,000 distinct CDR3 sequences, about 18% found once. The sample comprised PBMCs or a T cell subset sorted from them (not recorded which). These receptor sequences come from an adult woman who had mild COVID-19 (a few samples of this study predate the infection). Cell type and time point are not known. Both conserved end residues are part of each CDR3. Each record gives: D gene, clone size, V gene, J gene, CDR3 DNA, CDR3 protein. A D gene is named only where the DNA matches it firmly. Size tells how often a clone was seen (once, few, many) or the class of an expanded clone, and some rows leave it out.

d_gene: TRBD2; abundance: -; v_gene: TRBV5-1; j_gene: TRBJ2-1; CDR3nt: TGCGCCAGCAGCTTGGCCCCTAGCGGGGGTCACAATGAGCAGTTCTTC; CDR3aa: CASSLAPSGGHNEQFF
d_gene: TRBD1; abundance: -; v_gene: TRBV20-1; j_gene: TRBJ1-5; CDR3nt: TGCAGTGCTAGGACAGGGGGCGAGCCCCAGCATTTT; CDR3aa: CSARTGGEPQHF
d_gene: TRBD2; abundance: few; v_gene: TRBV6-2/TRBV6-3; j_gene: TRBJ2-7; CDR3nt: TGTGCCAGCAGTTACACTAGCGAGTCCTACGAGCAGTACTTC; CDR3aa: CASSYTSESYEQYF
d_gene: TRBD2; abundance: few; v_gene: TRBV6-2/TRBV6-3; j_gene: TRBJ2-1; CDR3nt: TGTGCCAGCAGTTACCTGGGACTAAACTCCTACAATGAGCAGTTCTTC; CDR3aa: CASSYLGLNSYNEQFF
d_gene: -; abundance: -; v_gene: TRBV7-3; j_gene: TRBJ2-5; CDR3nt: TGTGCCAGCAGCCCCCCAGGGGTGGAGACCCAGTACTTC; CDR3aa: CASSPPGVETQYF
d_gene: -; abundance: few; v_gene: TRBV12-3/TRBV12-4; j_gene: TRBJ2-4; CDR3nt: TGTGCCAGCAGCCCGGGGACGCACCGCGGCATTCAGTACTTC; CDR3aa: CASSPGTHRGIQYF
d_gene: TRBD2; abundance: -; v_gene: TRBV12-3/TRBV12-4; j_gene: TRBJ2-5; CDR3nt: TGTGCCAGCAGTGGACTAGCGGGGGGGCCCCTCGACCAAGAGACCCAGTACTTC; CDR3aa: CASSGLAGGPLDQETQYF
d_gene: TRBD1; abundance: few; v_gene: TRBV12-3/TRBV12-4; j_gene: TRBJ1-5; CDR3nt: TGTGCCAGTGGCAGGGGGCAGAGGGGGCAGCCCCAGCATTTT; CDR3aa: CASGRGQRGQPQHF
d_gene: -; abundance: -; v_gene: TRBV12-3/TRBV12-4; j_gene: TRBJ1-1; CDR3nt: TGTGCCAGCAGTCTCGACCGGCGGATGAAGCTTGACTTT; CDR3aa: CASSLDRRMKLDF
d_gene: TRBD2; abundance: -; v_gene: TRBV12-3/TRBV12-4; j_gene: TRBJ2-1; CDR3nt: TGTGCCAGCAGGGGCGGGGGGTACAATGAGCAGTTCTTC; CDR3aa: CASRGGGYNEQFF
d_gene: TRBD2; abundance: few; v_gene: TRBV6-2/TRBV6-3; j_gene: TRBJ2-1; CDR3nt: TGTGCCAGCAGTTACCCCTCTAGCGGAGCTTCCTACAATGAGCAGTTCTTC; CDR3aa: CASSYPSSGASYNEQFF
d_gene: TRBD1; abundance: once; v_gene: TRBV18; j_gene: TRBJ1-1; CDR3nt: TGTGCCAGCTCACCGACGCAGGGGGCTGGGAACACTGAAGCTTTCTTT; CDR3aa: CASSPTQGAGNTEAFF
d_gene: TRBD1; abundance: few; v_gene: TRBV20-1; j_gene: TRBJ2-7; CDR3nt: TGCAGTGCTGACGGACAGGGGGCCCAATACGAGCAGTACTTC; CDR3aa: CSADGQGAQYEQYF
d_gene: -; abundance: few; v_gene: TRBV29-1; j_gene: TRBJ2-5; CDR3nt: TGCAGCGTCGAGAGGACAGCCCAAGAGACCCAGTACTTC; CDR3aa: CSVERTAQETQYF
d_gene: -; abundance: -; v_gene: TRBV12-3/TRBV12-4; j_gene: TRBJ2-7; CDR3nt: TGTGCCAGCAGTTTAATTAAAGGGCCCTACGAGCAGTACTTC; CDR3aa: CASSLIKGPYEQYF
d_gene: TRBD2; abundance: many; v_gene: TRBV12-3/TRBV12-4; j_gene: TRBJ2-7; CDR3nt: TGTGCCAGCAGTCAACAGGCGGGGGGGTCCTACGAGCAGTACTTC; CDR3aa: CASSQQAGGSYEQYF
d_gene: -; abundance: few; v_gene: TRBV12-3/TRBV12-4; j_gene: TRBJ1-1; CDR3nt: TGTGCCAGCAGGCACAGGGTGCAGGGCACTGAAGCTTTCTTT; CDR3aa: CASRHRVQGTEAFF
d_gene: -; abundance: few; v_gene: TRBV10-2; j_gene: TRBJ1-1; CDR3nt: TGCGCCAGCACGGGACCGGGCATTCCGAACACTGAAGCTTTCTTT; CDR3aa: CASTGPGIPNTEAFF
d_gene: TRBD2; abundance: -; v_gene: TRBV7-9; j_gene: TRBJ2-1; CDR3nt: TGTGCCAGCAGCTTAGCGGGACTACATTACAATGAGCAGTTCTTC; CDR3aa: CASSLAGLHYNEQFF
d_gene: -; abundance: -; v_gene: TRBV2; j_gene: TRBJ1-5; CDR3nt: TGTGCCAGCAGTCCCGGCAGGGCGGTGAGTCAGCCCCAGCATTTT; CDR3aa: CASSPGRAVSQPQHF
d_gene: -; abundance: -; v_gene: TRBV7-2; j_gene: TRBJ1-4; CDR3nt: TGTGCCAGCAGCTTAAGACCCCTTTCCCTAGCAACTAATGAAAAACTGTTTTTT; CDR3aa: CASSLRPLSLATNEKLFF
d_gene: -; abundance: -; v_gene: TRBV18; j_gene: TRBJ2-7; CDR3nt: TGTGCCAGCTCACCACCCGCGGCTTCCTACGAGCAGTACTTC; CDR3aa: CASSPPAASYEQYF
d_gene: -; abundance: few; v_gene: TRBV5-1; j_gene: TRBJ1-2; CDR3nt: TGCGCCAGCAGCTTGGGAGGGGCTGTTAACTATGGCTACACCTTC; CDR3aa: CASSLGGAVNYGYTF
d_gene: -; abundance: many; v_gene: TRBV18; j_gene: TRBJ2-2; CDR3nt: TGTGCCAGCTCACCAGGTCGGAACACCGGGGAGCTGTTTTTT; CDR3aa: CASSPGRNTGELFF
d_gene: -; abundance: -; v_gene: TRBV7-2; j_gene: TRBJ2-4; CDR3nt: TGTGCCAGCAGCCGGAGGGGTAGAGGGGACATTCAGTACTTC; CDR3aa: CASSRRGRGDIQYF
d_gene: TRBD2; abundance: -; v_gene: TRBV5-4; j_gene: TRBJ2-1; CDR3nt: TGTGCCAGCAGCCCGCGGGGGGGTCGCAATGAGCAGTTCTTC; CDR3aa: CASSPRGGRNEQFF
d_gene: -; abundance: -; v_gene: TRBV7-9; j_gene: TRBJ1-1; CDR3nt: TGTGCCAGCAGCCGAGGGGGGTACACTGAAGCTTTCTTT; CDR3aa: CASSRGGYTEAFF
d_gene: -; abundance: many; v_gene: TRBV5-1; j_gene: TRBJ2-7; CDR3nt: TGCGCCAGCAGCTTGGGGTGGGACTCTGGAGAGCAGTACTTC; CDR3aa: CASSLGWDSGEQYF
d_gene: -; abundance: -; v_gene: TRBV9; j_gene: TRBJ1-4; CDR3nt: TGTGCCAGCAGCGTATCGGGGACAAGGAATGAAAAACTGTTTTTT; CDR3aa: CASSVSGTRNEKLFF
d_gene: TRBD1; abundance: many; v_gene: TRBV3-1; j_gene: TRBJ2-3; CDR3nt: TGTGCCAGCAGCCAAAGGATCACAGGGGGCGCAGATACGCAGTATTTT; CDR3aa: CASSQRITGGADTQYF
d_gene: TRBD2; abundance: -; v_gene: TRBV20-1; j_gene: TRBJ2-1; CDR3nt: TGCAGTGCGTACGGACTAGCGGGAACCGGTGAGCAGTTCTTC; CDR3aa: CSAYGLAGTGEQFF
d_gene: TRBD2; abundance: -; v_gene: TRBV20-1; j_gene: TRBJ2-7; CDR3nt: TGCAGTGCTCGGACTAGCGGTCACTACGAGCAGTACTTC; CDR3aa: CSARTSGHYEQYF
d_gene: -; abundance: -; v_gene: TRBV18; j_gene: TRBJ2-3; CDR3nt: TGTGCCAGCTCACCACGAGTTGCAGATACGCAGTATTTT; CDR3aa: CASSPRVADTQYF
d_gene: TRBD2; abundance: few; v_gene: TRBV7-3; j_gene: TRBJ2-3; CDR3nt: TGTGCCAGCAGCCAGACTAGCGGAGGAGATACGCAGTATTTT; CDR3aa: CASSQTSGGDTQYF
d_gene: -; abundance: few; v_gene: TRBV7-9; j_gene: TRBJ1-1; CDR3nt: TGTGCCAGCAGCTTAGCGGCAGGGTTGGCTGAAGCTTTCTTT; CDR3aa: CASSLAAGLAEAFF
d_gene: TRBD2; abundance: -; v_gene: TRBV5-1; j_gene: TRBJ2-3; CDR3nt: TGCGCCAGCAGTGGGACTAGCGGCTCAGATACGCAGTATTTT; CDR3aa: CASSGTSGSDTQYF
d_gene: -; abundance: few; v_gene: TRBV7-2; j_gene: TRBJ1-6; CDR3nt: TGTGCCAGCAGCCCACAGGACTCACCCCTCCACTTT; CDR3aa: CASSPQDSPLHF
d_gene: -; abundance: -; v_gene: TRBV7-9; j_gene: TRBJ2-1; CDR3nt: TGTGCCAGCAGCTTACGAGGAAACAATGAGCAGTTCTTC; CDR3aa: CASSLRGNNEQFF
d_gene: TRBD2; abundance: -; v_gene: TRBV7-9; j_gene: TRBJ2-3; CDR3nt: TGTGCCAGCAGCTTGACTAGCGGGGCCACAGATACGCAGTATTTT; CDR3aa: CASSLTSGATDTQYF
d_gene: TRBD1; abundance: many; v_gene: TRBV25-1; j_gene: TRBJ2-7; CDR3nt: TGTGCCAGCAGTGCAATGAACAGGGGTTCGTACGAGCAGTACTTC; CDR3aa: CASSAMNRGSYEQYF
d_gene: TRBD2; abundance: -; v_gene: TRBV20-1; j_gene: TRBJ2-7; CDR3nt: TGCAGTGCTAGGGGACTAGCGGGACTCGACGAGCAGTACTTC; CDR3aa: CSARGLAGLDEQYF